The 18 T cell receptor beta chains below were found in one sample sequenced in a study of T cells in Graves' hyperthyroidism and ophthalmopathy. Researchers amplified the TCR beta CDR3 regions from RNA transcripts. First-round RT-PCR of the TCR CDR3 relied on the HTBI primer set. TCRdb called the multiplex PCR reads again in MiXCR, with one record for every CDR3 protein. In the table there are about 25,000 distinct CDR3 sequences, 45% to 50% of which are singletons. Sequences were obtained from blood. The receptors derive from a woman between 40 and 50 years old with Graves' hyperthyroidism that later progressed to Graves' ophthalmopathy.

The rearrangement uses TRBV10-3 and TRBJ2-1; D is possibly TRBD2 (5 bases). CDR3 length: 13 amino acids. CDR1 ENHRY and CDR2 SYGVKD come from the germline V gene. V dropped 0 bases and J dropped 7 bases, with 7 bases sitting between them. CDR3 bases: TGTGCCATCAGTGAGTCCCCGGGAAATGAGCAGTTCTTC. The encoded protein is CAISESPGNEQFF.

This clonotype turned up a few times. The chain combines TRBV2 with TRBJ2-3; D ambiguous. This CDR3 comprises 12 residues. The V and J ends lost 2 bases and 4 bases respectively, with 4 bases between them. Germline CDR1 SNHLY, CDR2 FYNNEI. The CDR3 nucleotides read TGTGCCAGCAGTGAAAGGGCAGATACGCAGTATTTT. It encodes CASSERADTQYF.

This chain's CDR3 is CASSSPGTSGKETQYF. The CDR3 DNA sequence: TGCGCCAGCAGCTCCCCCGGGACTAGCGGGAAAGAGACCCAGTACTTC. The chain links TRBV5-1 to TRBJ2-5; TRBD2 agrees at 13 bases. V lost 3 bases and J lost 3; bases outside the gene matches: 5. Germline CDR1 reads SGHRS; CDR2 reads YFSETQ. There are 16 residues in the CDR3.

The chain has TRBV19 and TRBJ2-1; tentative D call: TRBD2 (5 bases). Germline assignment: CDR1 LNHDA and CDR2 SQIVND (reference sequence). This CDR3 has 15 residues. Trimming left V 2 bases short and J 2 bases short, with 10 bases between. For the CDR3, the DNA is TGTGCCAGTAGTATAAGCAGCGGAACCTACAATGAGCAGTTCTTC. Amino acid sequence: CASSISSGTYNEQFF.

The chain has TRBV28 and TRBJ2-1; 9 nucleotides agree with TRBD1. The CDR3 runs 18 residues. Germline CDR1 is MDHEN and CDR2 is SYDVKM. The V segment lost 5 bases and the J segment 4 bases; nucleotides outside the gene matches: 15. CDR3 in amino acids: CASSVTGGGTKPYNEQFF. The CDR3 DNA is TGTGCCAGCAGTGTCACAGGGGGCGGGACTAAACCTTACAATGAGCAGTTCTTC.

The chain recombines TRBV11-2 with TRBJ2-7, with a weak D call TRBD1 (5 bases). Germline V gives CDR1 SGHAT, CDR2 FQNNGV. This CDR3 spans 15 amino acids. V lost 4 bases and J lost 3, with 16 bases in between. The CDR3 spells CASSYMGPAGYEQYF. The DNA of the CDR3 is TGTGCCAGCAGCTACATGGGGCCAGCCGGCTACGAGCAGTACTTC. Complete variable domain (other parts from reference TRBV11-2 and TRBJ2-7): EAGVAQSPRYKIIEKRQSVAFWCNPISGHATLYWYQQILGQGPKLLIQFQNNGVVDDSQLPKDRFSAERLKGVDSTLKIQPAKLEDSAVYLCASSYMGPAGYEQYFGPGTRLTVT.

The V call is TRBV9, the J call TRBJ1-2, with D tentatively TRBD1 (5 bases). The CDR3 is made up of 13 amino acids. The germline V gene has CDR1 SGDLS and CDR2 YYNGEE. Deletions cut 5 bases from V and 4 bases from J, with 12 bases between. CDR3 region: CASSPGRTYGYTF. The CDR3 DNA reads as TGTGCCAGCAGTCCGGGACGGACCTATGGCTACACCTTC.

Ten or more counts support this clonotype. The V gene is TRBV9, the J gene TRBJ2-2; D call uncertain. CDR1 and CDR2 from the germline V gene are SGDLS and YYNGEE. The CDR3 has 14 residues. V was shortened by 3 bases and J by 2 bases, with 8 bases between the two germline ends. The CDR3: CASSEGFNTGELFF. DNA for the CDR3: TGTGCCAGCAGCGAGGGATTTAACACCGGGGAGCTGTTTTTT.

Within the sample, this clonotype is medium-sized. The rearrangement uses TRBV6-1 and TRBJ2-2; the D gene is possibly TRBD1 (5 bases). V was cut by 4 bases and J by 7 bases, with 13 bases left in between. This CDR3 contains 14 residues. Germline V gives CDR1 MNHNS, CDR2 SASEGT. The CDR3 region has the DNA TGTGCCAGCAGTGCGCAGGGTGAGAGCGGGGAGCTGTTTTTT. It yields the protein CASSAQGESGELFF.

This clonotype was recorded only once. The chain recombines TRBV2 with TRBJ1-5; 9 bases line up with TRBD1. Looked up from germline, CDR1 is SNHLY and CDR2 is FYNNEI. The CDR3 covers 14 residues. The junction had 9 bases not matched to a gene; V was cut back by 7 bases and J by 8 bases. CDR3 DNA sequence: TGTGCCAGCAAGAGGACAGGGGAGAATGAGCCCCAGCATTTT. This encodes CASKRTGENEPQHF.

The J gene is TRBJ1-1, the V gene TRBV30; the D is unclear. Trimming removed 1 base at V and 3 bases at J, with 6 bases between. Germline loops: CDR1 GTSNPN, CDR2 SVGIG (reference sequence). This CDR3 has 12 amino acids. CDR3 sequence: CAWSGQYTEAFF. DNA of the CDR3: TGTGCCTGGAGTGGGCAGTACACTGAAGCTTTCTTT.

By sample fraction, this clonotype is medium-sized (0.01 to 0.1%). V and J are TRBV15 and TRBJ2-1; 8 nucleotides agree with TRBD2. The CDR3 spans 19 residues. V was pared by 2 bases and J by 4 bases, with 16 bases of the junction left unmatched. Germline CDR1 LNHNV, CDR2 YYDKDF (reference sequence). DNA of the CDR3: TGTGCCACCAGCAGACAGGCCGGAAGGGGTAGCGGGATGTACAATGAGCAGTTCTTC. It codes for CATSRQAGRGSGMYNEQFF.

The V call is TRBV7-2, the J call TRBJ1-3; D uncertain. The germline gives CDR1 SGHTA, CDR2 FQGNSA. The CDR3 extends over 15 amino acids. Between the trimmed V and J ends, which lost 8 bases and 0 bases, there was a span of 14 bases. CDR3 sequence: CASAPRMTSGNTIYF. CDR3 sequence (DNA): TGTGCCAGCGCCCCCAGGATGACCTCTGGAAACACCATATATTTT.

This clonotype has only one observation. V usage is TRBV5-1 and J usage is TRBJ2-7, with 10 bases matching TRBD2. Germline assignment: CDR1 SGHRS and CDR2 YFSETQ. V trimming: 0 bases; J trimming: 1 base; junction bases outside the gene matches: 1. The CDR3 extends over 15 amino acids. The CDR3 sequence: CASSLGLAGSYEQYF. CDR3 sequence (DNA): TGCGCCAGCAGCTTGGGACTAGCGGGTTCCTACGAGCAGTACTTC.

Regarding this clonotype: At one boundary the junction diverges from the germline segment, which might be a read error. The chain couples TRBV28 to TRBJ2-4; TRBD1 agrees at 10 bases. The CDR3 sequence is 15 residues long. Germline values: CDR1 MDHEN, CDR2 SYDVKM. Written as DNA, the CDR3 is TGTGCCAGCACCGGACAGGGGGAGGCCAAAAACATGCAGTACTTC. Protein product: CASTGQGEAKNMQYF.

This clonotype rates as large. This chain's CDR3 is CASSLDLMWGETQYF. DNA for the CDR3: TGTGCCAGCAGCTTAGATTTGATGTGGGGTGAGACCCAGTACTTC. This chain joins TRBV5-4 and TRBJ2-5; D uncertain. CDR1 is SGHNT and CDR2 is YYREEE in the germline V gene (reference sequence). The CDR3 spans 15 residues. The V gene lost 2 bases and the J gene lost 5 bases, with 16 bases spanning the gap.

The V gene is TRBV20-1, the J gene TRBJ2-1; 10 bases line up with TRBD2. The CDR3 totals 13 residues. J lost 9 bases, V lost 5 bases, and 7 bases had no gene match. Germline V gene lookup returns CDR1 DFQATT and CDR2 SNEGSKA (reference sequence). The CDR3 region has the DNA TGCAGTGCTCCTAGCGGGAGAAGCCTTGAGCAGTTCTTC. Its protein is CSAPSGRSLEQFF.

V and J are TRBV3-1 and TRBJ2-1, with D unclear. CDR1 is LGHDT, CDR2 YNNKEL, per germline (reference sequence). The V end was cut by 6 bases, the J end by 6 bases, with 9 bases between. This CDR3 comprises 12 residues. The CDR3 reads CASRDPPNEQFF. CDR3 in DNA: TGTGCCAGCAGGGACCCACCCAATGAGCAGTTCTTC.